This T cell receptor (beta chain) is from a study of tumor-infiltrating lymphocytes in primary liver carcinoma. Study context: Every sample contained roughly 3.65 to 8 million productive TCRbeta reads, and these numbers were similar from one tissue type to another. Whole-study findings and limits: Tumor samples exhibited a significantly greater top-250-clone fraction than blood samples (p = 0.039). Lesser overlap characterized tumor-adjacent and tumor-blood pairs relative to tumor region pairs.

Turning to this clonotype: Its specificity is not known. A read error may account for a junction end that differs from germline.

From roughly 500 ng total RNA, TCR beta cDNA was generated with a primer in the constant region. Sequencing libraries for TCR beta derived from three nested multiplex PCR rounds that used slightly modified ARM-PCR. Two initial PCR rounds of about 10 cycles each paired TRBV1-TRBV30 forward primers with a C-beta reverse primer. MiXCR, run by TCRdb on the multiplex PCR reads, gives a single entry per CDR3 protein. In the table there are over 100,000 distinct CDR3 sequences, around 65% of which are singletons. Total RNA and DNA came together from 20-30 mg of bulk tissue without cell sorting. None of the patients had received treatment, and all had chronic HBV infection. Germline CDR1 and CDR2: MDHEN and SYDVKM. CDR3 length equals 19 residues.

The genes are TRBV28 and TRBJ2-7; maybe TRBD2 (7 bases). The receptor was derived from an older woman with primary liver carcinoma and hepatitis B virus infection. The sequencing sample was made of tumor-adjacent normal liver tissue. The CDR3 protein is CVSRSQGSANGRRPYEQYF. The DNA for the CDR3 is TGTGTCAGCAGGTCTCAGGGGTCGGCTAACGGGAGGCGCCCCTACGAGCAGTACTTC.